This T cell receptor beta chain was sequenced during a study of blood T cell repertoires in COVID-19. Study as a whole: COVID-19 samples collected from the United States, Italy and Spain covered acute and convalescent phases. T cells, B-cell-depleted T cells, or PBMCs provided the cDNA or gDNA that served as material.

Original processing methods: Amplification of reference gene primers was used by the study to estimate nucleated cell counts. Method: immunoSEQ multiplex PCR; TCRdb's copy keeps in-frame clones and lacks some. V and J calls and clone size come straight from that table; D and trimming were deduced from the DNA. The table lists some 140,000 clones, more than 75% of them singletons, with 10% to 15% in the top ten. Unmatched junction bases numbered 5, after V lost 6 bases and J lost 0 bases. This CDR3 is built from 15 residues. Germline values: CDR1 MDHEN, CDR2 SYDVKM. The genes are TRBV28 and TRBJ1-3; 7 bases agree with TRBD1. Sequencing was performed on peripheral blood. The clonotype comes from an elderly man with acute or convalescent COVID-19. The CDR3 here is CASSHGTASGNTIYF. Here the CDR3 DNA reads TGTGCCAGCAGCCACGGGACAGCCTCTGGAAACACCATATATTTT.